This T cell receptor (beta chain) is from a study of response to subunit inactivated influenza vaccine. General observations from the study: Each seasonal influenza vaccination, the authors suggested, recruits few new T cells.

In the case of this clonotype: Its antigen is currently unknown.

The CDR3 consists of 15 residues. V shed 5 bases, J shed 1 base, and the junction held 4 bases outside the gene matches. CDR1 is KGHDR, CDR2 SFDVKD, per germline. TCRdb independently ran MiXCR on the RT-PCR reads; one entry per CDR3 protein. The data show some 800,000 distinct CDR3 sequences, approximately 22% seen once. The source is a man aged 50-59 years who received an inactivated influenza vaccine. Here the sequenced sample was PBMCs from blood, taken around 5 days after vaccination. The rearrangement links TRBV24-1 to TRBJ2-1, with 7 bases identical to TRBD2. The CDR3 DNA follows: TGTGCCACCAGTGGCGGGAGTGGGTCCTACAATGAGCAGTTCTTC. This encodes CATSGGSGSYNEQFF.